This TCR beta chain was recorded in a study of monozygotic twins with inflammatory bowel disease. Broader study findings: Among IBD patients, fewer clonotypes were shared with others than among healthy twins, especially with disease activity.

Isolation of total RNA was performed on whole blood, with no prior T cell sorting. Comments on this clonotype: What it recognizes is unknown.

This CDR3 region has 16 residues. Germline V gives CDR1 SGHVS, CDR2 FQNEAQ. Reprocessing the 5' RACE reads, TCRdb reports a single entry for every CDR3 protein and omits DNA. Reported are more than 110,000 distinct CDR3 sequences; the ten largest clones contain more than 1%. The sequencing input was blood. This TCR was sampled from a human donor with ulcerative colitis or Crohn's disease, or a healthy co-twin of an affected twin (not recorded which). This rearrangement joins TRBV7-8 to TRBJ2-1. The CDR3 protein is CASSLARRGPYNEQFF.